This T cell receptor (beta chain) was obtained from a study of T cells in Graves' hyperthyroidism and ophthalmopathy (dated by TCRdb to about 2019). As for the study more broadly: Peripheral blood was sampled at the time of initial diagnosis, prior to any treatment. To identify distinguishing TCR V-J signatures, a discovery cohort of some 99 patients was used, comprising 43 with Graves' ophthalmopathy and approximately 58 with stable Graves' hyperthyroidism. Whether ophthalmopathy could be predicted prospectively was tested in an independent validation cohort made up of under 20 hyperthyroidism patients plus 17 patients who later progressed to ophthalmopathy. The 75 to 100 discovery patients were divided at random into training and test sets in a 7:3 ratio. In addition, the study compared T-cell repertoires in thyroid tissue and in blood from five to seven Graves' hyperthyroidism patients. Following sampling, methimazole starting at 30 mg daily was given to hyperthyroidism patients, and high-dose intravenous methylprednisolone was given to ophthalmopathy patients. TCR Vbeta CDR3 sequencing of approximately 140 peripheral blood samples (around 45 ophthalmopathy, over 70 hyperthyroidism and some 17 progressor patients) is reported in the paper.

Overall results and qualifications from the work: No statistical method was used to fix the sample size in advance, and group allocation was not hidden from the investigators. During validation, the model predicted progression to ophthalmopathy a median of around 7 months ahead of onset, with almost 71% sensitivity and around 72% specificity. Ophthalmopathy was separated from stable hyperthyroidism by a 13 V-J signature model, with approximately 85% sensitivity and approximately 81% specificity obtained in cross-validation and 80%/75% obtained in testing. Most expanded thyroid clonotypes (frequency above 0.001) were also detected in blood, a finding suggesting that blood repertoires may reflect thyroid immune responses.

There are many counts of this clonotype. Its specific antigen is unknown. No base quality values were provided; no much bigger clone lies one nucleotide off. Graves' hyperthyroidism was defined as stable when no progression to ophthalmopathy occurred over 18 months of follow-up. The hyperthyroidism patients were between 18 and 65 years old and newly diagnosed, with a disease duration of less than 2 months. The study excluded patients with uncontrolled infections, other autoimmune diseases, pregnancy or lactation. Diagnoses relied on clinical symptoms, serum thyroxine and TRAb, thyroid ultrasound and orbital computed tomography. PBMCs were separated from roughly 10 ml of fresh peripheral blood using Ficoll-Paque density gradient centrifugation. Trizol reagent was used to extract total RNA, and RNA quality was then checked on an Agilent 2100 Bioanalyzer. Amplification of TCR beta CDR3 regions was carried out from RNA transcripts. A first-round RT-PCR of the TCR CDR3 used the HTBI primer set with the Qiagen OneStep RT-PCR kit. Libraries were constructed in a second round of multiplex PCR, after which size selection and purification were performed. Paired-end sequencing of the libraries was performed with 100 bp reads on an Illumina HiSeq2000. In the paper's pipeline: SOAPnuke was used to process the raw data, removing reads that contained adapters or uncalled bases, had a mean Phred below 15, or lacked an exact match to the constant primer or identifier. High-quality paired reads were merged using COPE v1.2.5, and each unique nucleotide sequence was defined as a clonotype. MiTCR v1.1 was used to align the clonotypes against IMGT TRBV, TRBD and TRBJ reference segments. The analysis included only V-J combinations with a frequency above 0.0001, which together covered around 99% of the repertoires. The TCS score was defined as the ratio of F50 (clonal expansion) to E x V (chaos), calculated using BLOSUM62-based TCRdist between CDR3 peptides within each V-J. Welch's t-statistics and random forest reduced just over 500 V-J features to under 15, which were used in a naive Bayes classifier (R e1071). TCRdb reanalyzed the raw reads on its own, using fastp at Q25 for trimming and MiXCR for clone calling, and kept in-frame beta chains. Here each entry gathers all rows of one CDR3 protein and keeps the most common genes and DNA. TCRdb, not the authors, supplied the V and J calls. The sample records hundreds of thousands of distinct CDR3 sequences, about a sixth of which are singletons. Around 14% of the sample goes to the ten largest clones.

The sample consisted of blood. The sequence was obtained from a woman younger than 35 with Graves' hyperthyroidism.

The nucleotide sequence reads as follows: TGCAGTGCTGGCCAGCTCTATGGCTACACCTTC. This sequence encodes CSAGQLYGYTF. The sequence links TRBV20-1 to TRBJ1-2; the D gene identity is not certain. CDR1 and CDR2 are read off the germline V gene (reference sequence) as DFQATT and SNEGSKA. The CDR3 covers 11 residues, taking in both the cysteine and the phenylalanine. The only DNA kept is the CDR3, 33 bases in frame from the first base. V was cut back by 5 bases and J by 4 bases, leaving a gap of 8 bases between them.